This TCR beta chain was observed in a study of T cell responses to AZD1222 COVID-19 vaccine. V shed 6 bases and J shed 0 bases, with 15 bases lying between them. Germline CDR1 MNHEY, CDR2 SMNVEV (reference sequence). The CDR3 contains 17 residues. Only in-frame clones appear in the TCRdb table, and some are missing; sequencing was by immunoSEQ multiplex PCR. The profile shows around 100,000 clones, about 83% of them singletons. This clone has just one count. This sequence was found in an adult in good health. The sample consisted of peripheral blood, taken on day 0 of AZD1222 vaccination. The gene calls are TRBV27 and TRBJ2-6; D might be TRBD2 (6 bases). The CDR3 is CASRTLLAPSGANVLTF. CDR3 in DNA: TGTGCCAGCAGAACCTTACTAGCTCCCTCTGGGGCCAACGTCCTGACTTTC.